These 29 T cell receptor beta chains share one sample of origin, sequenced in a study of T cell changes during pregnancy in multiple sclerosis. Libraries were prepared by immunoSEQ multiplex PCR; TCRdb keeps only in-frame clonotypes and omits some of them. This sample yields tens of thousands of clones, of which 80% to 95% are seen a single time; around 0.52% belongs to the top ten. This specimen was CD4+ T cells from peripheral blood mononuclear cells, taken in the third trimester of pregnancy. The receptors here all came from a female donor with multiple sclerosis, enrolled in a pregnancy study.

The chain's CDR3 is CATSTRTSGGGETQYF. The CDR3 DNA reads as TGTGCCACCAGCACAAGGACTAGCGGAGGTGGGGAGACCCAGTACTTC. The chain joins TRBV15 to TRBJ2-5, with 10 positions matching TRBD2. Germline trimming cut 4 bases from V and 5 bases from J; bases unmatched to any gene: 10. CDR3 length: 16 amino acids. CDR1 and CDR2 (germline): LNHNV, YYDKDF (reference sequence).

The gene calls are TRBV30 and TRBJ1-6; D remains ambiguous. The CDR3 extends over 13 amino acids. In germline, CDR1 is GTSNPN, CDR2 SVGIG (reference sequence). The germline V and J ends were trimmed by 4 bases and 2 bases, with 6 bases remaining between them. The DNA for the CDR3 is TGTGCCTGGAACGGAGCCTATAATTCACCCCTCCACTTT. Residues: CAWNGAYNSPLHF.

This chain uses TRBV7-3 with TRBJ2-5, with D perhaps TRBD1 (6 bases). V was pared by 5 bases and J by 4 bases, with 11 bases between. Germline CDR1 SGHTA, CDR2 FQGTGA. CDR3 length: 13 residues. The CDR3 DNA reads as TGTGCCAGCAGCCCGACAGGTCTAGAGACCCAGTACTTC. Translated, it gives CASSPTGLETQYF.

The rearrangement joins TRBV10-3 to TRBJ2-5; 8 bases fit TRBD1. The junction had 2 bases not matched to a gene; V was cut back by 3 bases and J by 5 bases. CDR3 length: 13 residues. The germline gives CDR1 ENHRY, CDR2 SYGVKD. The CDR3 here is CAISDRQGETQYF. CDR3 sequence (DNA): TGTGCCATCAGTGACCGACAGGGGGAGACCCAGTACTTC.

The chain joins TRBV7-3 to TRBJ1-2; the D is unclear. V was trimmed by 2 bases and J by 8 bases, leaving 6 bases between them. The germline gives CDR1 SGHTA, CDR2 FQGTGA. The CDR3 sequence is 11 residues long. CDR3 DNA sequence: TGTGCCAGCAGCTTAGGCGGAGGCTACACCTTC. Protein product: CASSLGGGYTF. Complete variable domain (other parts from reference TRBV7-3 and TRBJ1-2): GAGVSQTPSNKVTEKGKYVELRCDPISGHTALYWYRQSLGQGPEFLIYFQGTGAADDSGLPNDRFFAVRPEGSVSTLKIQRTERGDSAVYLCASSLGGGYTFGSGTRLTVV.

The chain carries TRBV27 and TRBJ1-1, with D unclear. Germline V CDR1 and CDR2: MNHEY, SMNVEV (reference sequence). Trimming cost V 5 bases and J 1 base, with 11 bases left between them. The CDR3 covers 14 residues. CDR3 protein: CASSRTAGNTEAFF. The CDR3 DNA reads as TGTGCCAGCAGTCGGACGGCGGGGAACACTGAAGCTTTCTTT.

CDR3 sequence: CASSPQPGTQETQYF. The CDR3 DNA sequence: TGTGCCAGCAGCCCCCAACCCGGGACACAGGAGACCCAGTACTTC. This chain connects TRBV9 to TRBJ2-5, with D tentatively TRBD1 (6 bases). The length of the CDR3 is 15 residues. With 4 bases removed from V and 5 bases from J, the gap between germline ends came to 18 bases. Germline-derived CDR1 and CDR2 are SGDLS and YYNGEE.

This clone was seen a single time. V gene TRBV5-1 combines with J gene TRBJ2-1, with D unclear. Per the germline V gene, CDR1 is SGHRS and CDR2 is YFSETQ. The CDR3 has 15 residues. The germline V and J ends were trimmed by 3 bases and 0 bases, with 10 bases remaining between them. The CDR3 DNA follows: TGCGCCAGCAGCTCTAGACGGAGCTCCTACAATGAGCAGTTCTTC. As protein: CASSSRRSSYNEQFF. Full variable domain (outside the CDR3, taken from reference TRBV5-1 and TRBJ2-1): KAGVTQTPRYLIKTRGQQVTLSCSPISGHRSVSWYQQTPGQGLQFLFEYFSETQRNKGNFPGRFSGRQFSNSRSEMNVSTLELGDSALYLCASSSRRSSYNEQFFGPGTRLTVL.

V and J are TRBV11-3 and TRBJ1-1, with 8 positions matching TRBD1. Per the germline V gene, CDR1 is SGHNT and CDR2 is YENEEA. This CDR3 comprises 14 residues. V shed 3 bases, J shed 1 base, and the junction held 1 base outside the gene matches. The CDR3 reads CASSFQGANTEAFF. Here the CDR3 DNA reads TGTGCCAGCAGCTTTCAGGGGGCGAACACTGAAGCTTTCTTT. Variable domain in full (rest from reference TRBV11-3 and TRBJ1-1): EAGVVQSPRYKIIEKKQPVAFWCNPISGHNTLYWYLQNLGQGPELLIRYENEEAVDDSQLPKDRFSAERLKGVDSTLKIQPAELGDSAVYLCASSFQGANTEAFFGQGTRLTVV.

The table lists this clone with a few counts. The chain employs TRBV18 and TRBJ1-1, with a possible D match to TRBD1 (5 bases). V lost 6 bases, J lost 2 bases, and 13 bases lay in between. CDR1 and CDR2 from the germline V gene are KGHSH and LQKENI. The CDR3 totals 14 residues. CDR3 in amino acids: CASSVAGKNTEAFF. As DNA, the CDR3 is TGTGCCAGCTCGGTGGCAGGGAAAAACACTGAAGCTTTCTTT.

CDR3 nucleotide sequence: TGTGCCAGCACCCCCCCGGACACCCACCTTTATGGCTACACCTTC. This codes for CASTPPDTHLYGYTF. This chain connects TRBV28 to TRBJ1-2, with D maybe TRBD1 (5 bases). The V gene's germline CDR1 is MDHEN and CDR2 SYDVKM. The CDR3 length is 15 residues. V shed 7 bases and J shed 5 bases, with 20 bases lying between them.

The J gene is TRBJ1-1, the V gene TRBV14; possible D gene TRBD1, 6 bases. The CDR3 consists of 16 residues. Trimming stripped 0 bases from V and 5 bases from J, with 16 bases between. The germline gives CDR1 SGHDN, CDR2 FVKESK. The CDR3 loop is CASSQEVTRGRTEAFF. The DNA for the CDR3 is TGTGCCAGCAGCCAAGAAGTTACCAGGGGAAGGACTGAAGCTTTCTTT.

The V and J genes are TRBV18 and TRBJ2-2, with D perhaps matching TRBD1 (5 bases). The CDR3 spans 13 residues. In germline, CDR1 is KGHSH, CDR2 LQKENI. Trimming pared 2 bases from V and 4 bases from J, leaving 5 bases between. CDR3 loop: CASSPDSTGELFF. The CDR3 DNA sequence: TGTGCCAGCTCACCAGACAGCACCGGGGAGCTGTTTTTT.

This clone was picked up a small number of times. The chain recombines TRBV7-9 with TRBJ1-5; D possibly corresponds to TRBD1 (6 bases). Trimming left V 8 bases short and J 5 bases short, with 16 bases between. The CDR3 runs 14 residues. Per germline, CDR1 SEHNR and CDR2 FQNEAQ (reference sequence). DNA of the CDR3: TGTGCCAGCCAAGGTTTACAGGGCGATCAGCCCCAGCATTTT. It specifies CASQGLQGDQPQHF.

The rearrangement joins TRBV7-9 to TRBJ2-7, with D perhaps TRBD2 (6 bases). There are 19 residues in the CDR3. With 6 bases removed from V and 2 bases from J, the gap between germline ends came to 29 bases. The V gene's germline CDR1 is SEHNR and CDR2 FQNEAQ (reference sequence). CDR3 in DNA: TGTGCCAGCAGTTCACGCGCCGGGGGAGCGGGTGGCCGACCCTACGAGCAGTACTTC. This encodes CASSSRAGGAGGRPYEQYF.

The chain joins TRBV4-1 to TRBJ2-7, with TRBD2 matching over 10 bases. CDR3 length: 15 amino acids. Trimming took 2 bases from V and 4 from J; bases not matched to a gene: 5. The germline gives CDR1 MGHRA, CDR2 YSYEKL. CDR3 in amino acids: CASSQLGLARYEQYF. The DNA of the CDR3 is TGCGCCAGCAGCCAATTGGGACTAGCGAGATACGAGCAGTACTTC.

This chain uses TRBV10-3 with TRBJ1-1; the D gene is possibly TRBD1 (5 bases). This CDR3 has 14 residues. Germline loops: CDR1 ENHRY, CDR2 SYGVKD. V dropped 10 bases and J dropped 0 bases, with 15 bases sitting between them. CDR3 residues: CASNGGGLNTEAFF. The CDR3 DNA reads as TGTGCCAGCAACGGGGGGGGGTTGAACACTGAAGCTTTCTTT.

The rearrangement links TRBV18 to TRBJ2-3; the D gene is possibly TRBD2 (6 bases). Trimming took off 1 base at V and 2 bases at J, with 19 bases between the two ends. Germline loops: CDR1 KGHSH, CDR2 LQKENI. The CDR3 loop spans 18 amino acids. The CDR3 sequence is CASSPRKGGSLATDTQYF. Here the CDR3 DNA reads TGTGCCAGCTCACCACGGAAAGGAGGGTCTTTGGCCACAGATACGCAGTATTTT.

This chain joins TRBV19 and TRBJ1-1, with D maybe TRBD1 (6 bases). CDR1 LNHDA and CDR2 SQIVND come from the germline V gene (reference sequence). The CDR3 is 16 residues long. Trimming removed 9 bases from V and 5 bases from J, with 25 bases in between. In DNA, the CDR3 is TGTGCCAGCCAGCCGTTGGGCGGGGGGCTGAGTACTGAAGCTTTCTTT. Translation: CASQPLGGGLSTEAFF.

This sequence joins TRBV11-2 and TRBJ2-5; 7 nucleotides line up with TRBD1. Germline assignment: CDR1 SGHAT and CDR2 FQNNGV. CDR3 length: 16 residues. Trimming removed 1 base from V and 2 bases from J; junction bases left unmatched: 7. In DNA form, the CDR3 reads TGTGCCAGCAGCTTAGGACAGGGAACATCGCAAGAGACCCAGTACTTC. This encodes CASSLGQGTSQETQYF.

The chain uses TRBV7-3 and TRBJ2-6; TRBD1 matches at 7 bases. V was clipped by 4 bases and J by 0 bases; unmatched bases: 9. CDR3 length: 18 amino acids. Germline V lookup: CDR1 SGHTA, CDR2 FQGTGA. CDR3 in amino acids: CASSSTGKELSGANVLTF. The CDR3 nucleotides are TGTGCCAGCAGCTCGACAGGGAAGGAACTCTCTGGGGCCAACGTCCTGACTTTC.

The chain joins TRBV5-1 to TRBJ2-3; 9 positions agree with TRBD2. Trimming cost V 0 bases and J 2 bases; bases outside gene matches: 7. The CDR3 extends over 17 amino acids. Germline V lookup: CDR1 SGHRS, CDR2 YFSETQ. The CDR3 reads CASSLGSLAGHTDTQYF. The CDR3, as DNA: TGCGCCAGCAGCTTGGGCTCCCTAGCGGGACACACAGATACGCAGTATTTT.

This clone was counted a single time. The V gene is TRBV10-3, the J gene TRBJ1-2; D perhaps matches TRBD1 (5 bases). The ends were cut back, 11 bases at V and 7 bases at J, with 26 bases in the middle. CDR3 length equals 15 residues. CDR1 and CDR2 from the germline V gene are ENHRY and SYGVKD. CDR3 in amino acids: CAPQIGRVIFRGYTF. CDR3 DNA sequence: TGTGCCCCCCAGATAGGCAGGGTAATTTTTCGTGGCTACACCTTC.

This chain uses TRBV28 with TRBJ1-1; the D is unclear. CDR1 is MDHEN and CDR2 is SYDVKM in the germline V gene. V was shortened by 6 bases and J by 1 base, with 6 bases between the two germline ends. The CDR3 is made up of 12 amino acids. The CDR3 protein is CASRRQNTEAFF. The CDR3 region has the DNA TGTGCCAGCAGAAGACAGAACACTGAAGCTTTCTTT. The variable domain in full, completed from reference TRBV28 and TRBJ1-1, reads DVKVTQSSRYLVKRTGEKVFLECVQDMDHENMFWYRQDPGLGLRLIYFSYDVKMKEKGDIPEGYSVSREKKERFSLILESASTNQTSMYLCASRRQNTEAFFGQGTRLTVV.

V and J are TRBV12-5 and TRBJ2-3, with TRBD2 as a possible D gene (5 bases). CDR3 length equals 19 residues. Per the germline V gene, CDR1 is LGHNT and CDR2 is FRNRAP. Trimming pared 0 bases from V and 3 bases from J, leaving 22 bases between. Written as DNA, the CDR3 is TGTGCTAGTGGTTTGGTACTAGATTTGGTTAGGGTATCTACAGATACGCAGTATTTT. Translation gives CASGLVLDLVRVSTDTQYF.

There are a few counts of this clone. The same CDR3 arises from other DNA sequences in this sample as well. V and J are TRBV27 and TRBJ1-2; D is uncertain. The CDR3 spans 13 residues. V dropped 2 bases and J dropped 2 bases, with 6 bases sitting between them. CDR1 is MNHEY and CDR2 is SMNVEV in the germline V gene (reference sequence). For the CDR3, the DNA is TGTGCCAGCAGTTTACGAGCGAACTATGGCTACACCTTC. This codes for CASSLRANYGYTF.

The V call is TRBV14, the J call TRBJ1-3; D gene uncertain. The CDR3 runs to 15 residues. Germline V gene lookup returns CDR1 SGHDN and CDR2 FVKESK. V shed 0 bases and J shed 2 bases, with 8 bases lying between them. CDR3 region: CASSQEKLAGNTIYF. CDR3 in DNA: TGTGCCAGCAGCCAAGAGAAACTGGCTGGAAACACCATATATTTT.

CDR3 sequence: CASSLVGGDRAMYGYGYTF. The CDR3 bases are TGTGCCAGCAGCTTAGTGGGGGGGGACAGGGCGATGTACGGCTATGGCTACACCTTC. This rearrangement joins TRBV7-2 to TRBJ1-2, with 9 bases identical to TRBD1. Germline V gives CDR1 SGHTA, CDR2 FQGNSA. The CDR3 spans 19 residues. V was clipped by 1 base and J by 4 bases; unmatched bases: 16.

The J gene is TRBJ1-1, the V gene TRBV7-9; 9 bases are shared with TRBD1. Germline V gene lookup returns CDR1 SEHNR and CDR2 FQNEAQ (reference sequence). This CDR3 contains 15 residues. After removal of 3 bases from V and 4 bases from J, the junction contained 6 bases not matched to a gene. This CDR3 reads CASSFWTGVSTEAFF. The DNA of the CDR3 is TGTGCCAGCAGCTTCTGGACAGGGGTCTCCACTGAAGCTTTCTTT.